Presented here are 29 T cell receptor beta chains from one specimen sequenced in a study of HIV-infected patients and healthy controls. Alpha and beta constant-region primers primed reverse transcription of 400 to 500 ng RNA. Separate chain-specific third strand synthesis with multiplexing indices produced the alpha and beta libraries. TCRdb processed the 5' RACE reads anew with MiXCR; each CDR3 protein has one entry. The sample has some 6,900 distinct CDR3 sequences, roughly 11% seen once; the top ten hold about a quarter. All unsorted peripheral T cells were captured because whole blood was used without fractionation. Source: blood, taken before antiretroviral therapy. These receptors originate from an adult with HIV infection.

Sample share makes this clonotype medium-sized. The V call is TRBV5-4, the J call TRBJ2-4; no reliable D call. Trimming stripped 0 bases from V and 0 bases from J, with 10 bases between. Germline CDR1 is SGHNT and CDR2 is YYREEE (reference sequence). This CDR3 has 16 residues. CDR3 loop: CASSLASARAKNIQYF. The CDR3 DNA reads TGTGCCAGCAGCTTGGCGTCAGCGAGAGCCAAAAACATTCAGTACTTC. The whole variable domain, remainder taken from reference TRBV5-4 and TRBJ2-4, is ETGVTQSPTHLIKTRGQQVTLRCSSQSGHNTVSWYQQALGQGPQFIFQYYREEENGRGNFPPRFSGLQFPNYSSELNVNALELDDSALYLCASSLASARAKNIQYFGAGTRLSVL.

This clonotype was recorded at least ten times. V and J are TRBV20-1 and TRBJ2-5; 7 bases fit TRBD2. CDR1 DFQATT and CDR2 SNEGSKA come from the germline V gene (reference sequence). This CDR3 is 16 amino acids long. J lost 2 bases, V lost 6 bases, and 15 bases had no gene match. As DNA, the CDR3 is TGCAGTGCCATCTCTGACCTAGCGGAGTTTCAAGAGACCCAGTACTTC. Protein: CSAISDLAEFQETQYF.

This clonotype came up a few times. The chain recombines TRBV29-1 with TRBJ2-1; a weak D match, TRBD2 (6 bases). Per germline, CDR1 SQVTM and CDR2 ANQGSEA. CDR3 length: 13 residues. The V end was cut by 3 bases, the J end by 8 bases, with 14 bases between. CDR3 coding DNA: TGCAGCGTTGACCTCTTTGCGGGGTATGAGCAGTTCTTC. Amino acid sequence: CSVDLFAGYEQFF.

Of note for this clonotype: Germline and junction disagree at one end, which may indicate a read error. J is TRBJ2-1 and V is TRBV30, with D unclear. CDR3 length: 12 residues. Germline CDR1 is GTSNPN and CDR2 is SVGIG (reference sequence). The CDR3 region is CAWSRNYHEQFF. The CDR3 DNA reads as TGTGCCTGGAGCCGAAACTACCATGAGCAGTTCTTC.

This clonotype was counted at least ten times. This chain uses TRBV19 with TRBJ2-7, with 12 bases fitting TRBD1. The ends lost 9 bases at V and 6 bases at J; junction bases unmatched: 9. Germline loops: CDR1 LNHDA, CDR2 SQIVND (reference sequence). There are 14 residues in the CDR3. As DNA, the CDR3 is TGTGCCAGCGATACCGGGACAGGGGGCTCCGAGCAGTACTTC. It yields the protein CASDTGTGGSEQYF.

This clonotype has at least ten counts. The CDR3 DNA reads as TGCGCCAGCAGCTCGGGACAGTCAGATCAGCCCCAGCATTTT. Amino acid sequence: CASSSGQSDQPQHF. The gene calls are TRBV5-1 and TRBJ1-5, with 7 bases lining up with TRBD1. Germline loops: CDR1 SGHRS, CDR2 YFSETQ. V gave up 3 bases and J gave up 5 bases; unmatched junction bases: 5. The CDR3 is made up of 14 amino acids.

The chain combines TRBV27 with TRBJ1-4; D uncertain. The V end lost 1 base, the J end lost 7 bases, and 7 bases lay between the germline ends. CDR1 and CDR2 (germline): MNHEY, SMNVEV (reference sequence). This CDR3 region has 13 residues. The CDR3 loop reads CASSLWLGEKLFF. The CDR3 DNA sequence: TGTGCCAGCAGTTTATGGTTGGGTGAAAAACTGTTTTTT.

This clonotype showed up just a few times. V gene TRBV27 combines with J gene TRBJ2-4, with D possibly matching TRBD1 (6 bases). V lost 0 bases to trimming and J lost 9 bases, with 12 bases between them. From germline, CDR1 is MNHEY and CDR2 SMNVEV (reference sequence). CDR3 size: 14 residues. The CDR3 coding sequence is TGTGCCAGCAGTTTATCGGTACAGGGCGGCATTCAGTACTTC. Translation: CASSLSVQGGIQYF.

This clonotype is deemed medium-sized. The CDR3 nucleotides are TGTGCCAGCAGTTTATCAGAGGGGACCCTGGAAAAACTGTTTTTT. Translated: CASSLSEGTLEKLFF. This rearrangement joins TRBV28 to TRBJ1-4; perhaps TRBD1 as D (5 bases). CDR3 length: 15 residues. The V gene's germline CDR1 is MDHEN and CDR2 SYDVKM. With 1 base removed from V and 8 bases from J, the gap between germline ends came to 14 bases.

This clonotype has ten or more counts. V is TRBV12-3 or TRBV12-4 and J is TRBJ1-2; unclear D gene. The CDR3 is 13 amino acids. Trimming removed 5 bases at V and 9 bases at J, with 16 bases between. The CDR3 spells CASSPGEARSYTF. In DNA, the CDR3 is TGTGCCAGCAGTCCCGGGGAAGCTAGAAGCTACACCTTC.

This clonotype has only a few counts. The rearrangement links TRBV5-6 to TRBJ2-3, with D perhaps TRBD2 (5 bases). The CDR3 runs 13 residues. Looked up from germline, CDR1 is SGHDT and CDR2 is YYEEEE. V was trimmed by 4 bases and J by 5 bases, leaving 11 bases between them. The CDR3 region is CASSRRRRDTQYF. DNA for the CDR3: TGTGCCAGCAGCCGGCGGAGGAGAGATACGCAGTATTTT.

This clonotype was seen repeatedly, ten times or more. V gene TRBV4-1 combines with J gene TRBJ2-7; TRBD1 aligns across 7 bases. CDR1 and CDR2 (germline): MGHRA, YSYEKL. The CDR3 is 14 residues long. J was trimmed by 4 bases and V by 5 bases; bases with no gene match: 8. CDR3: CASSLRQGLYEQYF. CDR3 coding DNA: TGCGCCAGCAGCTTGCGACAGGGTCTGTACGAGCAGTACTTC.

This clonotype has only a few counts. This rearrangement joins TRBV2 to TRBJ1-5; D may be TRBD1 (5 bases). The germline gives CDR1 SNHLY, CDR2 FYNNEI. This CDR3 comprises 14 residues. V was clipped by 2 bases and J by 5 bases, with 10 bases between them. The CDR3 sequence: CASSELGGDQPQHF. The CDR3, as DNA: TGTGCCAGCAGTGAATTGGGGGGGGATCAGCCCCAGCATTTT.

The chain employs TRBV20-1 and TRBJ2-5; maybe TRBD1 (5 bases). The ends were cut back, 0 bases at V and 3 bases at J, with 14 bases in the middle. There are 15 residues in the CDR3. Germline CDR1 DFQATT, CDR2 SNEGSKA (reference sequence). The CDR3 DNA is TGCAGTGCTAGAGATGGCCGGACACCCGAAGAGACCCAGTACTTC. Its protein is CSARDGRTPEETQYF.

This sequence joins TRBV28 and TRBJ2-7, with D possibly being TRBD1 (6 bases). The CDR3 runs 14 residues. Germline CDR1 and CDR2: MDHEN and SYDVKM. V shed 4 bases and J shed 7 bases, with 17 bases lying between them. CDR3: CASSSPEGVREQYF. In nucleotides, the CDR3 is TGTGCCAGCAGTTCTCCCGAGGGGGTACGGGAGCAGTACTTC. The full variable domain, its missing parts supplied by reference TRBV28 and TRBJ2-7, is DVKVTQSSRYLVKRTGEKVFLECVQDMDHENMFWYRQDPGLGLRLIYFSYDVKMKEKGDIPEGYSVSREKKERFSLILESASTNQTSMYLCASSSPEGVREQYFGPGTRLTVT.

This clonotype occurred many times. The genes are TRBV29-1 and TRBJ2-3; 11 bases agree with TRBD2. V dropped 4 bases and J dropped 5; count of bases not matched to a gene: 5. The germline V gene encodes CDR1 SQVTM and CDR2 ANQGSEA. The length of the CDR3 is 14 residues. In DNA, the CDR3 is TGCAGCGTTGGACTAGCGGGATTGGTAGATACGCAGTATTTT. Translated: CSVGLAGLVDTQYF.

J is TRBJ1-1 and V is TRBV7-3; 7 bases match TRBD1. The CDR3 loop spans 14 amino acids. In germline, CDR1 is SGHTA, CDR2 FQGTGA. J lost 3 bases, V lost 1 base, and 2 bases had no gene match. The CDR3 here is CASSLIGTDTEAFF. DNA for the CDR3: TGTGCCAGCAGCTTAATCGGGACAGACACTGAAGCTTTCTTT.

This clonotype was seen only a few times. The chain uses TRBV19 and TRBJ2-1; D is ambiguous. Between the trimmed V and J ends, which lost 6 bases and 0 bases, there was a span of 12 bases. The CDR3 is 15 residues long. Looked up from germline, CDR1 is LNHDA and CDR2 is SQIVND (reference sequence). DNA of the CDR3: TGTGCCAGTAGAGGCGGAACACGCTCCTACAATGAGCAGTTCTTC. Translation gives CASRGGTRSYNEQFF.

The chain links TRBV5-8 to TRBJ1-5; D is possibly TRBD1 (6 bases). With 4 bases removed from V and 0 bases from J, the gap between germline ends came to 11 bases. CDR1 and CDR2 (germline): SGHTS, YDEGEE. The CDR3 is made up of 15 amino acids. CDR3: CASSIQGYSNQPQHF. CDR3 nucleotides: TGTGCCAGCAGCATACAGGGTTATAGCAATCAGCCCCAGCATTTT.

The chain employs TRBV5-1 and TRBJ2-3; 9 nucleotides agree with TRBD1. The germline V gene has CDR1 SGHRS and CDR2 YFSETQ. The junction had 9 bases not matched to a gene; V was cut back by 4 bases and J by 3 bases. The CDR3 has 16 residues. The CDR3 DNA follows: TGCGCCAGCAGCCGGGGACAGGGCGTGGGGACAGATACGCAGTATTTT. This codes for CASSRGQGVGTDTQYF.

In its sample, this clonotype is medium-sized. This chain joins TRBV27 and TRBJ1-1, with D perhaps matching TRBD1 (6 bases). Germline V gene sequence: CDR1 MNHEY, CDR2 SMNVEV (reference sequence). The CDR3 sequence is 14 residues long. Trimming left V 2 bases short and J 1 base short, with 8 bases between. In DNA, the CDR3 is TGTGCCAGCAGTTTACCGGGACAGAACACTGAAGCTTTCTTT. Translating it yields CASSLPGQNTEAFF.

This clonotype is judged medium-sized (0.01 to 0.1%). The chain employs TRBV5-1 and TRBJ2-2; the match to TRBD2 covers 9 bases. The CDR3 spans 15 residues. Germline V CDR1 and CDR2: SGHRS, YFSETQ. Trimming at V came to 1 base and at J to 7 bases, leaving 5 bases not matched to a gene. The CDR3 coding sequence is TGCGCCAGCAGCTTGTTCGGGACTAGCATCGGGGAGCTGTTTTTT. This sequence encodes CASSLFGTSIGELFF. Full variable domain (missing parts from reference TRBV5-1 and TRBJ2-2): KAGVTQTPRYLIKTRGQQVTLSCSPISGHRSVSWYQQTPGQGLQFLFEYFSETQRNKGNFPGRFSGRQFSNSRSEMNVSTLELGDSALYLCASSLFGTSIGELFFGEGSRLTVL.

This clonotype counts as medium-sized (0.01 to 0.1%). The V gene is TRBV12-3 or TRBV12-4, the J gene TRBJ2-5; tentative D call: TRBD2 (6 bases). Trimming removed 5 bases at V and 2 bases at J, with 9 bases between. The CDR3 spans 13 residues. Here the CDR3 reads CASSIGTQETQYF. The CDR3 nucleotides read TGTGCCAGCAGTATCGGGACTCAAGAGACCCAGTACTTC.

By frequency in the sample, this clonotype is medium-sized. The chain couples TRBV20-1 to TRBJ1-5; no reliable D call. The CDR3 runs 14 residues. The V gene's germline CDR1 is DFQATT and CDR2 SNEGSKA (reference sequence). With 6 bases removed from V and 6 bases from J, the gap between germline ends came to 18 bases. The CDR3 nucleotides are TGCAGTGCCAGGACCCTCGATTTGGGTCAGCCCCAGCATTTT. This gives the protein CSARTLDLGQPQHF.

In this sample, this clonotype turned up many times. V usage is TRBV10-3 and J usage is TRBJ1-1, with a tentative D call TRBD1 (6 bases). CDR3 length: 13 residues. Germline V gene lookup returns CDR1 ENHRY and CDR2 SYGVKD. The ends were cut back, 10 bases at V and 1 base at J, with 13 bases in the middle. As DNA, the CDR3 is TGTGCCACTGGAACAGGGCCGAACACTGAAGCTTTCTTT. Encoded protein: CATGTGPNTEAFF.

This clonotype was observed many times. The chain has TRBV6-5 and TRBJ1-1, with D possibly being TRBD1 (5 bases). V shed 4 bases and J shed 5 bases, with 8 bases lying between them. CDR3 length: 12 residues. Looked up from germline, CDR1 is MNHEY and CDR2 is SVGAGI. The CDR3 region is CASSFGGTEAFF. CDR3 coding DNA: TGTGCCAGCAGTTTCGGGGGTACTGAAGCTTTCTTT.

The chain couples TRBV27 to TRBJ2-7; 8 bases are a match to TRBD1. V lost 6 bases to trimming and J lost 2 bases; unmatched junction nucleotides: 9. CDR1 MNHEY and CDR2 SMNVEV come from the germline V gene (reference sequence). This CDR3 has 15 amino acids. The CDR3 coding sequence is TGTGCCAGCAGGCCAGACAGGGGATATCCCTACGAGCAGTACTTC. The encoded protein is CASRPDRGYPYEQYF.

This clonotype was recorded many times. The rearrangement links TRBV12-3 or TRBV12-4 to TRBJ2-7; no clear D gene. The CDR3 spans 14 residues. V was cut by 4 bases and J by 6 bases, with 16 bases left in between. The CDR3 here is CASSYRHGQAEQYF. Here the CDR3 DNA reads TGTGCCAGCAGTTACCGCCACGGCCAGGCCGAGCAGTACTTC.

This clonotype was observed many times. The rearrangement uses TRBV7-8 and TRBJ2-5; D is unresolved. Germline V CDR1 and CDR2: SGHVS, FQNEAQ. The ends were cut back, 0 bases at V and 0 bases at J, with 17 bases in the middle. The CDR3 runs 18 residues. The CDR3 protein is CASSLAGRAPPYQETQYF. The CDR3 coding sequence is TGTGCCAGCAGCTTAGCCGGACGGGCGCCCCCCTACCAAGAGACCCAGTACTTC.